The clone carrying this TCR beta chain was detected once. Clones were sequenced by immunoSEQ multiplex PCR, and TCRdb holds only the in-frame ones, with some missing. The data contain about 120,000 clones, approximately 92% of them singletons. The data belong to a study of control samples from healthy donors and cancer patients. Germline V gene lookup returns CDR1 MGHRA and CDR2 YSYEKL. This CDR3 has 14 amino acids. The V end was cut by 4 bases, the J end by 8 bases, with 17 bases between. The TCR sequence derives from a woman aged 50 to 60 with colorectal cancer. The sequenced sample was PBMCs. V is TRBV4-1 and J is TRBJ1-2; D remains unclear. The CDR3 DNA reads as TGCGCCAGCAGCCCTCCGGGGAGGGAAGGGGGCTACACCTTC. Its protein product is CASSPPGREGGYTF.